The rows below give T cell receptor beta chains drawn from one sample of a study of control samples from healthy donors and cancer patients. The data were produced by immunoSEQ multiplex PCR, yet TCRdb's version contains in-frame clones alone and is incomplete. The sample includes roughly 100,000 clones, approximately 90% of them seen just once. Sequences were obtained from PBMCs. These receptors all stem from a man in his 60s with lung cancer. The CDR3 runs from the conserved cysteine through the conserved F or W. A D gene is named only where the DNA matches it firmly. Rows may omit the clone size; those that give it use once, few, many or a size class.

cdr3_length: 11; v_call: TRBV2; clone_size: NA; d_call: NA; j_call: TRBJ1-1; cdr3_aa: CASVLGTEAFF; cdr3_nt: TGTGCCAGCGTCTTAGGCACTGAAGCTTTCTTT
cdr3_length: 12; v_call: TRBV7-9; clone_size: NA; d_call: NA; j_call: TRBJ1-1; cdr3_aa: CASSRVETEAFF; cdr3_nt: TGTGCCAGCAGCCGGGTGGAGACTGAAGCTTTCTTT
cdr3_length: 14; v_call: TRBV11-3; clone_size: NA; d_call: TRBD2; j_call: TRBJ2-3; cdr3_aa: CASTSGGAADTQYF; cdr3_nt: TGTGCCAGTACTAGCGGGGGGGCAGCAGATACGCAGTATTTT
cdr3_length: 14; v_call: TRBV6-5; clone_size: NA; d_call: NA; j_call: TRBJ2-1; cdr3_aa: CASSPPGGIREQFF; cdr3_nt: TGTGCCAGCAGTCCGCCGGGGGGCATCAGGGAGCAGTTCTTC
cdr3_length: 13; v_call: TRBV7-3; clone_size: NA; d_call: NA; j_call: TRBJ2-1; cdr3_aa: CASSRDGDNEQFF; cdr3_nt: TGTGCCAGCAGCCGGGACGGCGACAATGAGCAGTTCTTC
cdr3_length: 16; v_call: TRBV27; clone_size: NA; d_call: NA; j_call: TRBJ2-1; cdr3_aa: CASSLLGQRTPNEQFF; cdr3_nt: TGTGCCAGCAGTTTATTGGGCCAGAGGACCCCCAATGAGCAGTTCTTC
cdr3_length: 18; v_call: TRBV18; clone_size: NA; d_call: NA; j_call: TRBJ1-2; cdr3_aa: CASSPSITRTLANYGYTF; cdr3_nt: TGTGCCAGCTCACCTTCAATCACCCGAACGCTAGCTAACTATGGCTACACCTTC
cdr3_length: 16; v_call: TRBV5-6; clone_size: NA; d_call: NA; j_call: TRBJ1-6; cdr3_aa: CASRRFLSVVNSPLHF; cdr3_nt: TGTGCCAGCAGACGATTTTTGTCAGTCGTTAATTCACCCCTCCACTTT
cdr3_length: 15; v_call: TRBV6-5; clone_size: NA; d_call: TRBD1; j_call: TRBJ2-7; cdr3_aa: CASSRGQGESYEQYF; cdr3_nt: TGTGCCAGCAGCCGCGGACAGGGGGAATCCTACGAGCAGTACTTC
cdr3_length: 14; v_call: TRBV15; clone_size: NA; d_call: NA; j_call: TRBJ2-6; cdr3_aa: CATRSDSGANVLTF; cdr3_nt: TGTGCCACCAGATCGGACTCTGGGGCCAACGTCCTGACTTTC
cdr3_length: 16; v_call: TRBV18; clone_size: NA; d_call: NA; j_call: TRBJ1-1; cdr3_aa: CASSPSRIAGNTEAFF; cdr3_nt: TGTGCCAGCTCACCAAGTCGCATCGCAGGGAACACTGAAGCTTTCTTT
cdr3_length: 12; v_call: TRBV12-3/TRBV12-4; clone_size: NA; d_call: NA; j_call: TRBJ1-2; cdr3_aa: CASSLKGYGYTF; cdr3_nt: TGTGCCAGCAGTTTAAAGGGCTATGGCTACACCTTC
cdr3_length: 12; v_call: TRBV7-3; clone_size: NA; d_call: TRBD1; j_call: TRBJ1-2; cdr3_aa: CASSRGQDGYTF; cdr3_nt: TGTGCCAGCAGCCGCGGACAGGATGGCTACACCTTC
cdr3_length: 13; v_call: TRBV6-4; clone_size: NA; d_call: NA; j_call: TRBJ2-3; cdr3_aa: CASSRALPDTQYF; cdr3_nt: TGTGCCAGCTCGAGGGCCCTTCCAGATACGCAGTATTTT
cdr3_length: 15; v_call: TRBV15; clone_size: NA; d_call: TRBD1; j_call: TRBJ1-1; cdr3_aa: CATSSGTGGRTEAFF; cdr3_nt: TGTGCCACCAGCAGCGGGACAGGGGGTCGGACTGAAGCTTTCTTT
cdr3_length: 17; v_call: TRBV27; clone_size: NA; d_call: TRBD2; j_call: TRBJ2-2; cdr3_aa: CPSSSQTRGGRTGELFF; cdr3_nt: TGCCCCAGCAGTTCACAAACGCGGGGGGGCCGGACCGGGGAGCTGTTTTTT
cdr3_length: 16; v_call: TRBV7-8; clone_size: NA; d_call: NA; j_call: TRBJ2-2; cdr3_aa: CAQQPNYGTSSGELFF; cdr3_nt: TGTGCCCAGCAGCCAAACTATGGGACGTCGAGCGGGGAGCTGTTTTTT
cdr3_length: 15; v_call: TRBV6-5; clone_size: NA; d_call: TRBD1; j_call: TRBJ2-3; cdr3_aa: CASTPGDSSTDTQYF; cdr3_nt: TGTGCCAGCACCCCAGGGGACAGCAGCACAGATACGCAGTATTTT
cdr3_length: 19; v_call: TRBV12-5; clone_size: NA; d_call: TRBD2; j_call: TRBJ2-3; cdr3_aa: CASGLVPDGSGGATDTQYF; cdr3_nt: TGTGCTAGTGGTTTGGTACCGGACGGTAGCGGGGGGGCCACAGATACGCAGTATTTT
cdr3_length: 13; v_call: TRBV19; clone_size: once; d_call: NA; j_call: TRBJ1-1; cdr3_aa: CASSIDGSQAAFF; cdr3_nt: TGTGCCAGTAGTATAGATGGCAGCCAGGCCGCTTTCTTT
cdr3_length: 19; v_call: TRBV30; clone_size: NA; d_call: TRBD1; j_call: TRBJ1-4; cdr3_aa: CAWRPRGTGFFSTNEKLFF; cdr3_nt: TGTGCCTGGAGGCCCCGTGGGACAGGGTTCTTTTCAACTAATGAAAAACTGTTTTTT
cdr3_length: 13; v_call: TRBV3-1/TRBV3-2; clone_size: NA; d_call: NA; j_call: TRBJ2-1; cdr3_aa: CASTSGSYNEQFF; cdr3_nt: TGTGCCAGCACTTCGGGCTCCTACAATGAGCAGTTCTTC
cdr3_length: 15; v_call: TRBV3-1/TRBV3-2; clone_size: once; d_call: NA; j_call: TRBJ1-2; cdr3_aa: CASSQSQSPLYGYTF; cdr3_nt: TGTGCCAGCAGCCAATCGCAGTCCCCCCTCTATGGCTACACCTTC
cdr3_length: 13; v_call: TRBV12-3/TRBV12-4; clone_size: NA; d_call: TRBD1; j_call: TRBJ2-5; cdr3_aa: CASSGTVQETQYF; cdr3_nt: TGTGCCAGCAGTGGGACAGTACAAGAGACCCAGTACTTC
cdr3_length: 16; v_call: TRBV5-5; clone_size: NA; d_call: TRBD1; j_call: TRBJ1-1; cdr3_aa: CASSFYRGTMNTEAFF; cdr3_nt: TGTGCCAGCAGCTTCTACAGGGGGACCATGAACACTGAAGCTTTCTTT
cdr3_length: 15; v_call: TRBV4-1; clone_size: NA; d_call: NA; j_call: TRBJ2-7; cdr3_aa: CASSQVHREGYEQYF; cdr3_nt: TGCGCCAGCAGCCAAGTTCACAGGGAAGGCTACGAGCAGTACTTC
cdr3_length: 12; v_call: TRBV5-5; clone_size: NA; d_call: NA; j_call: TRBJ2-2; cdr3_aa: CASRTNTGELFF; cdr3_nt: TGTGCCAGCAGAACGAACACCGGGGAGCTGTTTTTT
cdr3_length: 14; v_call: TRBV5-1; clone_size: NA; d_call: NA; j_call: TRBJ1-2; cdr3_aa: CASRVGLSEPWDTF; cdr3_nt: TGCGCCAGCCGGGTAGGGCTGAGTGAGCCGTGGGACACCTTC
cdr3_length: 16; v_call: TRBV7-2; clone_size: NA; d_call: NA; j_call: TRBJ1-3; cdr3_aa: CASSTRSMGEGNTIYF; cdr3_nt: TGTGCCAGCAGCACACGTTCTATGGGGGAGGGAAACACCATATATTTT
cdr3_length: 14; v_call: TRBV11-3; clone_size: NA; d_call: NA; j_call: TRBJ1-1; cdr3_aa: CASTPSRSVPEAFF; cdr3_nt: TGTGCCAGCACCCCAAGTCGATCTGTTCCTGAAGCTTTCTTT
cdr3_length: 13; v_call: TRBV6-5; clone_size: NA; d_call: TRBD1; j_call: TRBJ1-1; cdr3_aa: CASSYDRGKEAFF; cdr3_nt: TGTGCCAGCAGTTATGACAGGGGTAAGGAAGCTTTCTTT
cdr3_length: 11; v_call: TRBV19; clone_size: NA; d_call: NA; j_call: TRBJ1-1; cdr3_aa: CASSHPPRAFF; cdr3_nt: TGTGCCAGTAGTCACCCCCCCCGGGCTTTCTTT
cdr3_length: 15; v_call: TRBV27; clone_size: once; d_call: NA; j_call: TRBJ2-7; cdr3_aa: CASSPRSAYSYEQYF; cdr3_nt: TGTGCCAGCAGCCCCCGTAGTGCCTACTCCTACGAGCAGTACTTC
cdr3_length: 15; v_call: TRBV25-1; clone_size: once; d_call: TRBD1; j_call: TRBJ1-2; cdr3_aa: CASSEGTGFPYGYTF; cdr3_nt: TGTGCCAGCAGTGAAGGGACAGGCTTTCCTTATGGCTACACCTTC
cdr3_length: 13; v_call: TRBV5-1; clone_size: NA; d_call: NA; j_call: TRBJ2-5; cdr3_aa: CASSFGGGKTQYF; cdr3_nt: TGCGCCAGCAGCTTCGGGGGCGGGAAGACCCAGTACTTC
cdr3_length: 13; v_call: TRBV7-7; clone_size: NA; d_call: NA; j_call: TRBJ1-1; cdr3_aa: CASSLDRNTEAFF; cdr3_nt: TGTGCCAGCAGCTTGGACAGAAACACTGAAGCTTTCTTT
cdr3_length: 13; v_call: TRBV6-1; clone_size: once; d_call: TRBD2; j_call: TRBJ2-1; cdr3_aa: CASSEGRVSGQFF; cdr3_nt: TGTGCCAGCAGTGAGGGGAGGGTTAGTGGGCAGTTCTTC
cdr3_length: 13; v_call: TRBV5-4; clone_size: once; d_call: NA; j_call: TRBJ1-1; cdr3_aa: CASSPGGQTEAFF; cdr3_nt: TGTGCCAGCAGCCCGGGCGGACAGACTGAAGCTTTCTTT
cdr3_length: 16; v_call: TRBV5-6; clone_size: NA; d_call: TRBD1; j_call: TRBJ2-5; cdr3_aa: CASSLRGQGIGETQYF; cdr3_nt: TGTGCCAGCAGCTTACGGGGACAGGGGATCGGGGAGACCCAGTACTTC
cdr3_length: 15; v_call: TRBV18; clone_size: once; d_call: NA; j_call: TRBJ2-3; cdr3_aa: CASSPPFQSTDTQYF; cdr3_nt: TGTGCCAGCTCACCACCGTTTCAGAGCACAGATACGCAGTATTTT
cdr3_length: 14; v_call: TRBV3-1/TRBV3-2; clone_size: NA; d_call: NA; j_call: TRBJ2-5; cdr3_aa: CASSPIGGQETQYF; cdr3_nt: TGTGCCAGCAGCCCGATCGGAGGCCAAGAGACCCAGTACTTC
cdr3_length: 14; v_call: TRBV29-1; clone_size: once; d_call: TRBD1; j_call: TRBJ1-3; cdr3_aa: CSCTGQGTGNTIYF; cdr3_nt: TGCAGCTGTACGGGACAGGGGACTGGAAACACCATATATTTT
cdr3_length: 15; v_call: TRBV6-1; clone_size: NA; d_call: TRBD1; j_call: TRBJ2-1; cdr3_aa: CASSEQQGVGNEQFF; cdr3_nt: TGTGCCAGCAGTGAACAACAGGGGGTCGGCAATGAGCAGTTCTTC
cdr3_length: 15; v_call: TRBV6-5; clone_size: NA; d_call: NA; j_call: TRBJ1-4; cdr3_aa: CASSSQLATNEKLFF; cdr3_nt: TGTGCCAGCAGTTCACAGCTTGCAACTAATGAAAAACTGTTTTTT
cdr3_length: 12; v_call: TRBV27; clone_size: NA; d_call: NA; j_call: TRBJ2-1; cdr3_aa: CASRTNTGLQFF; cdr3_nt: TGTGCCAGCAGGACCAACACAGGGTTGCAGTTCTTC
cdr3_length: 13; v_call: TRBV7-9; clone_size: NA; d_call: NA; j_call: TRBJ1-1; cdr3_aa: CASSTGLNTEAFF; cdr3_nt: TGTGCCAGCAGTACAGGGTTGAACACTGAAGCTTTCTTT
cdr3_length: 14; v_call: TRBV5-1; clone_size: NA; d_call: NA; j_call: TRBJ1-6; cdr3_aa: CASSFLSGDSPLHF; cdr3_nt: TGCGCCAGCAGCTTCCTATCAGGGGATTCACCCCTCCACTTT
cdr3_length: 13; v_call: TRBV6-1; clone_size: NA; d_call: NA; j_call: TRBJ1-1; cdr3_aa: CASSEEEYTEAFF; cdr3_nt: TGTGCCAGCAGTGAAGAGGAGTACACTGAAGCTTTCTTT
cdr3_length: 15; v_call: TRBV7-2; clone_size: NA; d_call: NA; j_call: TRBJ2-1; cdr3_aa: CASSLNSPSYNEQFF; cdr3_nt: TGTGCCAGCAGCTTAAACAGCCCTTCCTACAATGAGCAGTTCTTC